This T cell receptor (beta chain) was sequenced during a study of response to subunit inactivated influenza vaccine. General study points: Authors suggested that a seasonal influenza vaccination recruits few new T cells each time.

TCRdb ran MiXCR on the RT-PCR reads and lists one entry per CDR3 protein. The sample holds 250,000 to 350,000 distinct CDR3 sequences, about 20% seen once. This CDR3 contains 15 residues. J was trimmed by 6 bases and V by 6 bases; bases with no gene match: 8. Germline lookup yields CDR1 SGHDN and CDR2 FVKESK. A few counts support this clonotype. Its target is not known. The sample in question was PBMCs from blood, obtained about 20 months after vaccination. The gene calls are TRBV14 and TRBJ2-3; 11 bases map to TRBD2. The TCR was taken from a man in his fifties or sixties who received an inactivated influenza vaccine. This CDR3 is CASRPLAGGSDTQYF. The CDR3 DNA follows: TGTGCCAGCAGACCGCTAGCGGGAGGAAGTGATACGCAGTATTTT.